The rows below give T cell receptor beta chains drawn from one sample of a study of response to subunit inactivated influenza vaccine. A single record per CDR3 protein comes from TCRdb applying MiXCR to the RT-PCR reads. Of 250,000 to 350,000 distinct CDR3 sequences in the sample, around 22% were seen once. The sample consisted of PBMCs from blood, taken about 20 months after vaccination. Receptors originate from a man between 50 and 75 years old who received an inactivated influenza vaccine. The conserved cysteine and the conserved F or W are not part of the CDR3 here. Not every row has a clone size; where given, it reads once, few, many or a size class.

clone_size: few
v_call: TRBV4-3
j_call: TRBJ2-7
cdr3_aa: ASSQTGLLGEQY

clone_size: -
v_call: TRBV6-5
j_call: TRBJ2-7
cdr3_aa: ASSYSVTIQGQY

clone_size: -
v_call: TRBV29-1
j_call: TRBJ2-5
cdr3_aa: SEGTGMGETQY

clone_size: few
v_call: TRBV6-6
j_call: TRBJ2-7
cdr3_aa: ASSYTETYEQY

clone_size: -
v_call: TRBV19
j_call: TRBJ1-1
cdr3_aa: ASSLGTPWIWGMNTEAF

clone_size: few
v_call: TRBV19
j_call: TRBJ1-6
cdr3_aa: ASSIRIGGTPTRGASYNSPLH

clone_size: few
v_call: TRBV4-3
j_call: TRBJ1-5
cdr3_aa: ASSQETGTGAYSNQPQH

clone_size: many
v_call: TRBV7-2
j_call: TRBJ1-2
cdr3_aa: ASSQTSSGGYT

clone_size: -
v_call: TRBV12-3/TRBV12-4
j_call: TRBJ2-5
cdr3_aa: ASSTVETQY

clone_size: few
v_call: TRBV20-1
j_call: TRBJ1-1
cdr3_aa: SAREPMNTEAF

clone_size: -
v_call: TRBV12-3/TRBV12-4
j_call: TRBJ2-7
cdr3_aa: ASSLYRLDGGYEQY

clone_size: -
v_call: TRBV6-5
j_call: TRBJ2-3
cdr3_aa: ASSSWGRRTDTQY

clone_size: few
v_call: TRBV7-9
j_call: TRBJ1-5
cdr3_aa: ASSPPYSNQPQH

clone_size: -
v_call: TRBV12-3/TRBV12-4
j_call: TRBJ2-5
cdr3_aa: ASSPGQGGETQY

clone_size: -
v_call: TRBV20-1
j_call: TRBJ2-4
cdr3_aa: SARAPLAGGKNIQY

clone_size: few
v_call: TRBV20-1
j_call: TRBJ2-5
cdr3_aa: SASLAGGLQETQY

clone_size: few
v_call: TRBV4-2
j_call: TRBJ1-4
cdr3_aa: ASSQDRGELF

clone_size: few
v_call: TRBV5-6
j_call: TRBJ1-6
cdr3_aa: ASSRGGAYNSPLH

clone_size: -
v_call: TRBV10-3
j_call: TRBJ2-2
cdr3_aa: AIRTVDGRAWDTGELF

clone_size: few
v_call: TRBV29-1
j_call: TRBJ1-1
cdr3_aa: SVGVTNTEAF

clone_size: few
v_call: TRBV5-1
j_call: TRBJ1-1
cdr3_aa: ASNPQGENTEAF

clone_size: -
v_call: TRBV3-1
j_call: TRBJ1-3
cdr3_aa: ASSQASGNTIY

clone_size: many
v_call: TRBV6-1
j_call: TRBJ2-7
cdr3_aa: ASSVSGGYEQY

clone_size: -
v_call: TRBV12-3/TRBV12-4
j_call: TRBJ1-2
cdr3_aa: ASSSPGQGAYGYT

clone_size: few
v_call: TRBV12-3/TRBV12-4
j_call: TRBJ1-4
cdr3_aa: ASTEVGLGEKLF

clone_size: -
v_call: TRBV12-3/TRBV12-4
j_call: TRBJ1-5
cdr3_aa: ASSLNEAQPQH

clone_size: -
v_call: TRBV7-9
j_call: TRBJ1-2
cdr3_aa: ASSSGTGAGGYT

clone_size: few
v_call: TRBV12-3/TRBV12-4
j_call: TRBJ2-1
cdr3_aa: ASSPSEWTFLGNEQF

clone_size: -
v_call: TRBV5-1
j_call: TRBJ1-4
cdr3_aa: ASSTRQGHEKLF

clone_size: few
v_call: TRBV28
j_call: TRBJ1-5
cdr3_aa: ASNPQPNQPQH

clone_size: -
v_call: TRBV18
j_call: TRBJ1-5
cdr3_aa: ASSGPNQPQH

clone_size: -
v_call: TRBV29-1
j_call: TRBJ2-1
cdr3_aa: SVEESGQF

clone_size: -
v_call: TRBV4-3
j_call: TRBJ2-1
cdr3_aa: ASSQEVQGSYNEQF

clone_size: -
v_call: TRBV29-1
j_call: TRBJ2-1
cdr3_aa: MAHRGSSYNEQF

clone_size: -
v_call: TRBV20-1
j_call: TRBJ2-1
cdr3_aa: SARRPAGTNEQF

clone_size: few
v_call: TRBV12-3/TRBV12-4
j_call: TRBJ2-1
cdr3_aa: ASRSGTAYNEQF

clone_size: many
v_call: TRBV7-6
j_call: TRBJ1-3
cdr3_aa: ASSLFRTGGNTIY

clone_size: few
v_call: TRBV29-1
j_call: TRBJ2-7
cdr3_aa: SVELGSGRGEY

clone_size: few
v_call: TRBV20-1
j_call: TRBJ2-1
cdr3_aa: SATRPNTYYNEQF

clone_size: -
v_call: TRBV6-2/TRBV6-3
j_call: TRBJ1-5
cdr3_aa: ASSYRTSNQPQH

clone_size: -
v_call: TRBV6-2/TRBV6-3
j_call: TRBJ2-7
cdr3_aa: ASSYRLAGVEQY